This note documents a single T cell receptor beta chain sequence. The repertoire was sequenced with immunoSEQ multiplex PCR; TCRdb's copy has only in-frame clones and lacks some. Of about 39,000 clones in the sample, about 87% were seen once. This entry belongs to a study of blood T cell repertoires in COVID-19. About the study: COVID-19 samples, acute and convalescent, were from the United States, Italy and Spain. Sample material is recorded as cDNA or gDNA derived from T cells, B-cell-depleted T cells, or PBMCs.

Per germline, CDR1 SGDLS and CDR2 YYNGEE. J was trimmed by 6 bases and V by 7 bases; bases with no gene match: 9. CDR3 length: 15 amino acids. The chain couples TRBV9 to TRBJ1-6; 8 bases are a match to TRBD1. Sequenced sample: peripheral blood. This TCR derives from a man aged 50-59 years with active or convalescent COVID-19. The CDR3 spells CASQQGTGSNSPLHF. CDR3 in DNA: TGTGCCAGCCAACAGGGGACAGGAAGTAATTCACCCCTCCACTTT.